This T cell receptor (beta chain) was captured in a study of blood T cell repertoires in COVID-19. Sequencing was performed with immunoSEQ multiplex PCR; in TCRdb, only in-frame clones are kept and a portion is missing. The data contain about 120,000 clones, about nine tenths of them singletons. Trimming left V 7 bases short and J 3 bases short, with 7 bases between. This CDR3 has 12 amino acids. The genes are TRBV12-3 or TRBV12-4 and TRBJ1-3; D is possibly TRBD1 (6 bases). The sequence came from a man aged 40-50 years with acute or convalescent COVID-19. Sequencing input: peripheral blood. CDR3 sequence reads: CASKGGGNTIYF. In nucleotides, the CDR3 is TGTGCCAGCAAAGGGGGTGGAAACACCATATATTTT.